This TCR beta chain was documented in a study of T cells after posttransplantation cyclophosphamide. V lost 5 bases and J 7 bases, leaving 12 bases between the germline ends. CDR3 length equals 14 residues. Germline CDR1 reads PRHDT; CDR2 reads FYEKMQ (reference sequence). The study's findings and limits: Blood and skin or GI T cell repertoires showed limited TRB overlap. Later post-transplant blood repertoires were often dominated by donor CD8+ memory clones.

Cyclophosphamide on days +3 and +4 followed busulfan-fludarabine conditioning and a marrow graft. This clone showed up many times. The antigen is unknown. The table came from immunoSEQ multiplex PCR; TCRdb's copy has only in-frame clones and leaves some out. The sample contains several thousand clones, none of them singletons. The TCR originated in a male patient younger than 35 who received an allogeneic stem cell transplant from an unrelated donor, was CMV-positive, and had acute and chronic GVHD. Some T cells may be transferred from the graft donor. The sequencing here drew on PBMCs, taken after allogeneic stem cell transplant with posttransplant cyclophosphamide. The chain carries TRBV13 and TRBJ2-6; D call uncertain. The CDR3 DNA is TGTGCCAGCAGCATTAACGCGGTTGCCAACGTCCTGACTTTC. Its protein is CASSINAVANVLTF.